This T cell receptor beta chain stems from a study of cytomegalovirus exposure and HLA in healthy donors. The CDR3 totals 14 residues. The V and J ends lost 5 bases and 10 bases respectively, with 17 bases between them. Per the germline V gene, CDR1 is LNHDA and CDR2 is SQIVND (reference sequence). Profiling relied on immunoSEQ multiplex PCR, and the TCRdb table lists in-frame clones only, not all of them. This sample has more than 150,000 clones, with roughly 91% found just once. The sequence was collected from a man aged 18-30 years in good health and CMV-seronegative. Specimen: PBMCs. This chain connects TRBV19 to TRBJ2-2; D call uncertain. CDR3 in amino acids: CASSSSVGAEELFF. The CDR3 DNA sequence: TGTGCCAGTAGTTCCTCCGTGGGTGCGGAGGAGCTGTTTTTT.